This T cell receptor (beta chain) came from a study of blood T cell repertoires in COVID-19. Sequencing was performed with immunoSEQ multiplex PCR; in TCRdb, only in-frame clones are kept and a portion is missing. The repertoire holds around 160,000 clones, with around four fifths as singletons. The CDR3 spans 15 residues. The germline V gene has CDR1 SQVTM and CDR2 ANQGSEA. Trimming shortened V by 8 bases and J by 6 bases, and 24 bases separated the two germline ends. This sequence joins TRBV29-1 and TRBJ2-3; D is perhaps TRBD1 (6 bases). The sample comprised peripheral blood. The TCR sequence derives from a woman aged 40 to 50 with active or convalescent COVID-19. CDR3 protein: CSLEENRVLGDTQYF. The CDR3 coding sequence is TGCAGCTTGGAGGAGAACAGGGTGCTAGGGGATACGCAGTATTTT.